This entry describes one T cell receptor beta chain. The antigen is not known. The sample belongs to a study of cytomegalovirus exposure and HLA in healthy donors. Study-level background: The roughly 120 validation repertoires used the same platform as the 650 to 750 first-cohort repertoires, a later analysis reported.

Study conclusions and caveats: Reports indicated that the classifier achieved high specificity and sensitivity in diagnosing cytomegalovirus status. In vitro work confirmed that three CMV-associated chains recognize CMV antigens. A later analysis found first-cohort TCR clusters tended to co-occur in the 90 to 150 validation repertoires.

Germline lookup yields CDR1 DFQATT and CDR2 SNEGSKA (reference sequence). CDR3 length: 11 amino acids. The V end lost 3 bases, the J end lost 4 bases, and 7 bases lay between the germline ends. Assay used: immunoSEQ multiplex PCR; TCRdb lists only in-frame clones, some missing. The sample yields 150,000 to 200,000 clones, approximately 80% seen once. The sequenced material came from PBMCs. The sequence came from a young man in good health and CMV-seropositive. The rearrangement links TRBV20-1 to TRBJ2-7; D is uncertain. CDR3 coding DNA: TGCAGTGCTAGTCCACTATACGAGCAGTACTTC. Encoded protein: CSASPLYEQYF.